The T cell receptor (beta chain) under discussion was sequenced for a study of blood T cell repertoires in COVID-19. This CDR3 is built from 15 residues. With 4 bases clipped from V and 5 bases from J, the junction kept 8 bases outside the gene matches. CDR1 is SGHRS, CDR2 YFSETQ, per germline. Libraries were prepared by immunoSEQ multiplex PCR; TCRdb keeps only in-frame clonotypes and omits some of them. The table lists around 50,000 clones, more than 70% of them singletons. Sequencing input: peripheral blood. The clonotype originates from a woman over 75 with acute or convalescent COVID-19. V usage is TRBV5-1 and J usage is TRBJ1-1, with TRBD1 identical over 10 bases. The CDR3: CASSGRTGGQTEAFF. The CDR3 DNA reads TGCGCCAGCAGCGGAAGGACAGGGGGACAAACTGAAGCTTTCTTT.